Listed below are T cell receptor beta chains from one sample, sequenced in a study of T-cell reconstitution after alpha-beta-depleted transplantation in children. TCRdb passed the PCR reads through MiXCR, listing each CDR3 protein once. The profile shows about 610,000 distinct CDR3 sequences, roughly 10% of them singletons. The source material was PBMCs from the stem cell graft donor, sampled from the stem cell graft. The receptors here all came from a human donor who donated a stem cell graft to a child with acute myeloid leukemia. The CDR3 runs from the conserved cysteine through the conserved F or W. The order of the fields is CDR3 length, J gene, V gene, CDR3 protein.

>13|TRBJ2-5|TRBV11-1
CASTLRLAGEIYF
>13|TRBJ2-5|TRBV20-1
CSAGDVLQETQYF
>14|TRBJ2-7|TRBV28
CASSRYRDSAEQYF
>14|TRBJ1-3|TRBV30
CAWRLPASGNTIYF
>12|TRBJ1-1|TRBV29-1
CSVEVYIPEAFF
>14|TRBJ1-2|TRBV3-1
CASSHEKSHYGYTF
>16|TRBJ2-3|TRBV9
CASSGLAGAVTDTQYF
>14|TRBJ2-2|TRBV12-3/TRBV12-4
CEKRERGDTGELFF
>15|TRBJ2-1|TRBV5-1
CASSPSGRAFNEQFF
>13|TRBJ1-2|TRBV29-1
CSVEGRGTDGYTF
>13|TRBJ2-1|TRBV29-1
CSVEEQGYGEQFF
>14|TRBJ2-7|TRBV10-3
CAIRGQGIAYEQYF
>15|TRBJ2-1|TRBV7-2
CASSSNPTSGTQQFF
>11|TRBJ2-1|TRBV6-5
CATRVFQEQFF
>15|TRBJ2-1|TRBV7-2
CASSWGQGNYNEQFF
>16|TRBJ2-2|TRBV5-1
CASSEGASFFTGELFF
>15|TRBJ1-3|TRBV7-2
CATQLSASSGNTIYF
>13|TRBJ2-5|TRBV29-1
CSVRGGGQETQYF
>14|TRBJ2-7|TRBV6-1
CASSKDRVVYEQYF
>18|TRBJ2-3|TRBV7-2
CASSLASGRALQTDTQYF
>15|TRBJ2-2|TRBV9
CASSVPGQGTGELFF
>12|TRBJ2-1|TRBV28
CALGSLDNEQFF
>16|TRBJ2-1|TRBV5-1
CASSRILGGTNNEQFF
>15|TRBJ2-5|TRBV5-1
CASSLKRWAQETQYF
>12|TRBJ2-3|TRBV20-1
CSAGESTDTQYF
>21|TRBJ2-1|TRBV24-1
CAASDLPETSGRAGPYNEQFF
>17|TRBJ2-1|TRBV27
CASSSRQTSGRTNEQFF
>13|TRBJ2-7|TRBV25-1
CASSELQAYEQYF
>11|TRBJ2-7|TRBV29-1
CSVELAGLRYF
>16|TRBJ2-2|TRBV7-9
CASSTLAPMRTGELFF
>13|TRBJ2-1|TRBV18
CASSEDRGYEQFF
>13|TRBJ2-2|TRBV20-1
CSASTGSPGELFF
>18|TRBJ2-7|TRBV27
CASSSPTSRLAVPREQYF
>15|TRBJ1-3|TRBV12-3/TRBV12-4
CASSYGVGAGNTIYF
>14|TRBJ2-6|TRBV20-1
CSARLGSGANVLTF
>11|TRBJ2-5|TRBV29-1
CIVRREETQYF
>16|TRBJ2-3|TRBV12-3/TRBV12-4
CASSYFSGGSTDTQYF
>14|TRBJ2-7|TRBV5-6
CASSLRTRSYEQYF
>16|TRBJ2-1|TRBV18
CASSIALDRGLNEQFF
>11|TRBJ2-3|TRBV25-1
CASSKVDTQYF
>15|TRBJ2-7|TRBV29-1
CSVTRGGRGVYEQYF